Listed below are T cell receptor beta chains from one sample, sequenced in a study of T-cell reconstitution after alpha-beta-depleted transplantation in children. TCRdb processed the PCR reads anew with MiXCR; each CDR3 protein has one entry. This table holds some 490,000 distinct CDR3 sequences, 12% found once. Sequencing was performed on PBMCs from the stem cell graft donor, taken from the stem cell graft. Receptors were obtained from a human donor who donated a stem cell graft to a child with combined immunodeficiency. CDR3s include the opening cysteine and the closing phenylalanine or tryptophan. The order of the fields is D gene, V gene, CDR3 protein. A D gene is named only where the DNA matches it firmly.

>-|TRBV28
CASSPPPGTDTQYF
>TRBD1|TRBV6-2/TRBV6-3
CASSHREDRVSTQYF
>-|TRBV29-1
CSGTITVEQFF
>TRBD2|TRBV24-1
CATSDFGGGGEQFF
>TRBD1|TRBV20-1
CSARGRLRGPSTYEQYF
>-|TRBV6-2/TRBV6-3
CASSYGGTLNEQFF
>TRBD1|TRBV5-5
CASSIRTGLNTGELFF
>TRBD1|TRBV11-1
CASSLYLQGPTTDTQYF
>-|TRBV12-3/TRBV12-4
CASSHRQGPGNQPQHF
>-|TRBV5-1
CASRLSSGGNTEAFF
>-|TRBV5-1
CASSLGLDGSGANVLTF
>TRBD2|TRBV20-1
CSARDQLAGGRSYNEQFF
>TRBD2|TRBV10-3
CAISGLAEYNEQFF
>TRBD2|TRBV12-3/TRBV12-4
CASSSSGLHEQYF
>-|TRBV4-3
CASSQDPAGYEQYF
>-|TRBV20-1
CSATKGSGELFF
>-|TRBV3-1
CASSLGEPSTDTQYF
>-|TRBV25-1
CASSEFAGMNTEAFF
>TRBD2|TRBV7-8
CASSLGRGGLYNEQFF
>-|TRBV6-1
CASSKDRKNIQYF
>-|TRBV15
CATSSGQTFSTDTQYF
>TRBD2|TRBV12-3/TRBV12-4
CASTTGLAGLGEQFF
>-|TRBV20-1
CSAREGFLETYEQYF
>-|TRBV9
CASSVGTGLLGETQYF
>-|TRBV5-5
CASSMDGNSGNTIYF
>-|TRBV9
CASSVVGVGGAETQYF
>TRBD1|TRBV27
CASSLWGTGGWTEAFF
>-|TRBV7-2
CASSSPWGTQYF
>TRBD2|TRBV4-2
CASSQDRVRGDLSYEQYF
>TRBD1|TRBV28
CASSFEGTGRETQYF
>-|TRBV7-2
CASSETGLPRGSGELFF
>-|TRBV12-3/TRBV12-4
CASSTSPSNQPQHF
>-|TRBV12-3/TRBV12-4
CASLYRINTDTQYF
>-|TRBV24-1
CATSDFLQNNEQFF
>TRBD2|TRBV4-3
CASSQAGSGASDTQYF
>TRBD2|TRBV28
CASNSGTSGINEQFF
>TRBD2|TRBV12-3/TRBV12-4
CASSTTSPAAQYF
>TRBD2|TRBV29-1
CSVSGTDTGELFF
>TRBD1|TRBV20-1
CSARPGGYHEQYF
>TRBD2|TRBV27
CASSPFAGGPVTGELFF
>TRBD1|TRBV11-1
CASSRRGLGNQPQHF
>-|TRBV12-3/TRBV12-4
CASSLGGGYNEQFF
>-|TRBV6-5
CASSYSGSTNEKLFF
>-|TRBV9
CASSVRGNEQYF
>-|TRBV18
CASSPREAGELFF
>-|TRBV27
CASTQWGGNGEQFF
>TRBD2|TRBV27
CASSFSGGDQETQYF
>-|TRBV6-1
CASRQAPNQPQHF
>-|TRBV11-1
CASTTDAGTSYEQYF
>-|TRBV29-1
CSVLGSYEQYF
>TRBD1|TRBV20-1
CSALPGQGAYEQYF
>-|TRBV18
CASSPQRGAYNEQFF
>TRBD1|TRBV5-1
CASSLSPGGFYEQYF